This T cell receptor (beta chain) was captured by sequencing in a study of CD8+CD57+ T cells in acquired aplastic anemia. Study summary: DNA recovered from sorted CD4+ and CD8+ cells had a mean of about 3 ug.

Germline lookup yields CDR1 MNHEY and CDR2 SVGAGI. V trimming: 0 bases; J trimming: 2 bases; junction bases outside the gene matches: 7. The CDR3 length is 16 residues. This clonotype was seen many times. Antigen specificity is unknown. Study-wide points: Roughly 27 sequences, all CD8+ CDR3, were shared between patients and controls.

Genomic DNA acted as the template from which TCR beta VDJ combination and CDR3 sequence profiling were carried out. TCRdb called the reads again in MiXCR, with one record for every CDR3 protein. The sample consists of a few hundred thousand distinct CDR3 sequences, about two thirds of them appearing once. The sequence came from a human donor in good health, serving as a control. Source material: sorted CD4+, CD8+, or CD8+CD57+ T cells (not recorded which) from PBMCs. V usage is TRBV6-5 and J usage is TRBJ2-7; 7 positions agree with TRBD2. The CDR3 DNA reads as TGTGCCAGCAGTTACTCGCCGGGGGGAGTTCCCTACGAGCAGTACTTC. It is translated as CASSYSPGGVPYEQYF.